This TCR beta chain was sequenced for a study of T cell repertoires in cytomegalovirus infection. Study overall: An indication of both CMV infection and matching HLA type came from public TCR beta signatures. Overall study results and limits: Dominating the ex vivo response were TCR beta clonotypes that were CMV-specific and HLA-C-restricted.

TCRdb fed the reads into MiXCR, producing one record per CDR3 protein. The table lists hundreds of thousands of distinct CDR3 sequences, roughly 17% of them singletons. A word on this clonotype: The target antigen is unknown.

The V gene lost 5 bases and the J gene lost 1 base, with 14 bases spanning the gap. The CDR3 is made up of 14 amino acids. Germline V lookup: CDR1 DFQATT, CDR2 SNEGSKA (reference sequence). The receptor was derived from a human donor in good health (CMV status not recorded). Some clones in this sample may be carry-over from other donors' samples. This chain links TRBV20-1 with TRBJ1-1; no definite D call. Sequences were obtained from PBMCs. The CDR3 loop is CSASRELRNTEAFF. CDR3 nucleotides: TGCAGTGCTTCCCGAGAATTACGGAACACTGAAGCTTTCTTT.